The source of this TCR beta chain is a study of CD8 T cells in Susac syndrome. Random hexamers primed reverse transcription of about 0.45 to 1 ug RNA. Multiplex PCR with immunoSEQ amplified the TCR beta CDR3 across 54 Vbeta and 13 Jbeta. TCRdb analysed the immunoSEQ multiplex PCR reads with MiXCR anew, one entry per CDR3 protein. This table has around 230,000 distinct CDR3 sequences, 90% to 96% appearing once. Germline CDR1 reads DFQATT; CDR2 reads SNEGSKA (reference sequence). V was shortened by 5 bases and J by 3 bases, with 13 bases between the two germline ends. CDR3 length equals 13 residues. General observations from the study: There was no clonal expansion in the CD4+ T cell repertoires of Susac syndrome. Individuals included in the TCR sequencing and HLA analysis were acknowledged by the study to be relatively few in number.

Regarding this clonotype: Its antigen is undetermined.

The source is a human donor with Susac syndrome. The sequenced material came from CD4+ T cells from PBMCs. The rearrangement uses TRBV20-1 and TRBJ1-1, with a weak D call TRBD1 (5 bases). DNA of the CDR3: TGCAGTGCTGCCCCCGGGGGGGACACTGAAGCTTTCTTT. It is translated as CSAAPGGDTEAFF.